Sequencing of this T cell receptor beta chain was carried out in a study of PD-L1 blockade in urothelial cancer (dated by TCRdb to 2016 to 2017). With regard to the full study: Every patient began therapy in about 2014 and was given atezolizumab 1,200 mg intravenously every 3 weeks. About 85% of the roughly 29 patients were identified as males with urothelial cancer of bladder origin, and a prior smoking history was reported by 18 of 29 patients. An ECOG performance status of 0 or 1 was recorded for the patients, and 0 to 3 prior chemotherapy regimens had been received by the patients. Blood samples were analyzed 3 weeks after the start of treatment (second dose) and 6 weeks after the start of treatment. A median of roughly 140,000 T cells and some 82,000 unique TCRs was obtained from blood samples, and a median clonality of approximately 0.086 was observed. The study, an exploratory multi-omic analysis, examined somatic, immune and clinical correlates of response to PD-L1 blockade with atezolizumab in urothelial cancer. Pretreatment tumor samples, along with matched peripheral blood serially collected before and after atezolizumab treatment, were subjected to TCR sequencing. Durable clinical benefit meant progression-free survival longer than 6 months, and TCR features were also tested against progression-free and overall survival. In the same patients who had TCR sequencing, pretreatment tumors also underwent whole exome sequencing and RNA sequencing. Nine patients achieved durable clinical benefit and about 19 did not. Pretreatment blood TCR-seq was available for under 35 patients, at least one posttreatment blood collection was obtained for some 25 patients, and tumor TCR-seq was available for some 25 patients.

Note on this clone: This receptor's antigen is unknown. No much larger clone is present one base from it, and per-base qualities are unavailable.

This sample's time point label indicates: peripheral blood 6 weeks after treatment start. A cohort of more than 25 patients with locally advanced or metastatic urothelial carcinoma, treated at Memorial Sloan Kettering on a trial protocol, was included. Peripheral blood mononuclear cells were collected pretreatment and during treatment, with between 1 and 8 total time points obtained per patient. The Qiagen DNeasy Blood extraction kit was used to purify genomic DNA from total PBMCs and tumor samples. PBMCs were collected pretreatment and during treatment, and were isolated and stored as previously described. CDR1 and CDR2 are read off the germline V gene as MGHRA and YSYEKL. From the cysteine up to the phenylalanine, the CDR3 has a length of 16 residues. Here the CDR3 DNA is all that survives: 48 bases in frame from base 1. The junction shows trimming of 0 bases on V and 7 bases on J, plus 19 bases between the germline ends.

To estimate absolute template abundance from read counts, synthetic TCR analog templates were spiked into each PCR. TCRbeta CDR3 regions were amplified from genomic DNA with bias-controlled V and J gene primers using the immunoSEQ assay. Sequencing of rearranged TCRbeta segments was performed at approximately 20X coverage. From the authors' description of their analysis: Sequencing errors were corrected by clustering, and CDR3s were annotated against IMGT so that V, D and J genes could be assigned. Only productive TCRbeta rearrangements were used in downstream analyses, excluding out-of-frame or stop-codon sequences. Clonality was calculated as one minus the Shannon entropy normalized by the log of the number of unique productive sequences. Fisher's exact test with Benjamini-Hochberg correction, at a threshold of adjusted p below 0.01, was used to find clones that differed between time points or between blood and tumor. Sourced from immuneACCESS, this table was stored by TCRdb with only in-frame sequences that have V and J called. A share of the clones is absent; for the studies checked, an unresolved V gene accounts for under half, and the remainder has no known explanation. Clonal size and the V and J genes are those of that table, whereas D and trimming came from the DNA. In all, the sample holds 45,000 to 50,000 clones, and 65% to 85% of those were seen once. The ten largest clones take up around 10% of the sample.

Overall results and qualifications from the work: Because of the small sample size (n ≈ 27) and the many exploratory analyses performed, the results are intended to be regarded as hypothesis-generating. Improved progression-free and overall survival was found to be associated with pretreatment peripheral blood TCR clonality below the median. Among patients with durable benefit, tumor-associated TCR clones showed greater expansion in peripheral blood 3 weeks after treatment started (n = 22, p = 0.022).

The sample consisted of PBMCs, taken around atezolizumab (anti-PD-L1) treatment. The TCR originated in a man between 65 and 85 years old with urothelial cancer. The chain was built from TRBV4-1 and TRBJ2-7; matching of 6 bases hints at TRBD2 as the D gene. The CDR3 protein is CASSQDLRRGDVEQYF. The bases read TGCGCCAGCAGCCAAGATTTACGGAGGGGAGATGTAGAGCAGTACTTC.